A single sample is the source of the 10 T cell receptor beta chains below, sequenced in a study of metastatic and nonmetastatic thyroid tumors. Via MiXCR, TCRdb re-called the PCR reads. The sample holds about 16,000 clones, about 30% seen once. No patient received treatment before thyroid surgery. The sequencing input was tumor tissue. These TCRs come from a male donor with papillary thyroid cancer or a benign thyroid nodule (not recorded which). Some clones in this sample may be carry-over from other donors' samples.

The chain couples TRBV9 to TRBJ1-1; unclear D gene. The CDR3 spans 13 residues. The germline V and J ends were trimmed by 1 base and 3 bases, with 7 bases remaining between them. CDR1 SGDLS and CDR2 YYNGEE come from the germline V gene. The CDR3 sequence: CASSVSTHTEAFF. The CDR3 nucleotides read TGTGCCAGCAGCGTATCCACCCACACTGAAGCTTTCTTT.

The V and J genes are TRBV6-9 and TRBJ1-2, with D perhaps TRBD1 (5 bases). Trimming cost V 7 bases and J 14 bases, with 23 bases left between them. The germline V gene encodes CDR1 MNHGY and CDR2 SVAAGI. The CDR3 extends over 13 amino acids. CDR3 sequence: CASTLWEGRGWTF. CDR3 sequence (DNA): TGTGCCAGCACGTTATGGGAGGGCCGGGGCTGGACCTTC.

This clone came up many times. The chain employs TRBV5-6 and TRBJ2-5; TRBD1 might be the D (5 bases). The CDR3 consists of 14 residues. Germline loops: CDR1 SGHDT, CDR2 YYEEEE. Trimming removed 1 base at V and 4 bases at J, with 11 bases between. The DNA for the CDR3 is TGTGCCAGCAGCTTGAAGGGGTCTGGAGAGACCCAGTACTTC. Protein: CASSLKGSGETQYF.

The V call is TRBV4-1, the J call TRBJ1-2; no definite D call. CDR1 is MGHRA, CDR2 YSYEKL, per germline. V was shortened by 0 bases and J by 6 bases, with 11 bases between the two germline ends. The CDR3 covers 14 residues. The CDR3 DNA sequence: TGCGCCAGCAGCCAAGAGCGGACTCTTCATGGCTACACCTTC. As protein: CASSQERTLHGYTF.

This clone showed up just a few times. The chain combines TRBV5-1 with TRBJ2-3, with D unresolved. The CDR3 spans 17 residues. Trimming pared 0 bases from V and 2 bases from J, leaving 16 bases between. Germline V gene lookup returns CDR1 SGHRS and CDR2 YFSETQ. The CDR3 DNA is TGCGCCAGCAGCTTGGTCGGCTCCCGAACACCCACAGATACGCAGTATTTT. This sequence encodes CASSLVGSRTPTDTQYF.

By share, this clone counts as large (0.1 to 1%). J is TRBJ1-2 and V is TRBV2, with 9 positions matching TRBD1. CDR3 length equals 15 residues. V lost 6 bases and J lost 2; bases outside the gene matches: 7. CDR1 and CDR2 from the germline V gene are SNHLY and FYNNEI. CDR3 nucleotides: TGTGCCAGCAGCGAGGGACAGGGATGGAACTATGGCTACACCTTC. Residues: CASSEGQGWNYGYTF.

This chain connects TRBV20-1 to TRBJ2-3; 8 bases map to TRBD2. Losses at the gene ends were 4 bases for V and 3 bases for J; bases not matched to a gene: 9. The CDR3 totals 15 residues. Germline CDR1 reads DFQATT; CDR2 reads SNEGSKA (reference sequence). The CDR3 DNA sequence: TGCAGTGCTACCAAGCGGGAGATTCGTACAGATACGCAGTATTTT. It translates to CSATKREIRTDTQYF.

This clone has a handful of counts. The chain couples TRBV6-1 to TRBJ2-6; 9 bases match TRBD1. CDR1 is MNHNS, CDR2 SASEGT, per germline. J gave up 2 bases and V 4 bases, and 9 bases lay outside the gene matches. The CDR3 is 18 residues long. The CDR3 DNA follows: TGTGCCAGCAGTGGGGGGACAGGGCCCGGGACTGGGGCCAACGTCCTGACTTTC. This codes for CASSGGTGPGTGANVLTF.

This chain links TRBV7-3 with TRBJ2-7; D gene uncertain. V was pared by 2 bases and J by 0 bases, with 8 bases between. This CDR3 has 14 amino acids. Germline CDR1 is SGHTA and CDR2 is FQGTGA. The CDR3 protein is CASSLYTGSYEQYF. In DNA, the CDR3 is TGTGCCAGCAGCTTATATACGGGCTCCTACGAGCAGTACTTC.

This clone was detected a few times. The genes are TRBV6-1 and TRBJ2-6, with D possibly TRBD2 on 5 matching bases. The germline V gene encodes CDR1 MNHNS and CDR2 SASEGT. The CDR3 consists of 14 residues. Trimming removed 7 bases from V and 2 bases from J, with 9 bases in between. The DNA of the CDR3 is TGTGCCAGCAAGACTATGCCTGGGGCCAACGTCCTGACTTTC. Encoded protein: CASKTMPGANVLTF.